This is a list of T cell receptor beta chains from one sample in a study of PD-L1 blockade in urothelial cancer. Measured with immunoSEQ multiplex PCR; TCRdb has only the in-frame clones, and not every one. The profile shows around 100,000 clones, roughly 87% of them singletons. The material sequenced was PBMCs, taken around atezolizumab (anti-PD-L1) treatment. The receptors derive from a man aged 55-75 years with urothelial cancer. Each CDR3 is given with its conserved first and last residue. D genes are given only for firm matches.

J,D,V,DNA,CDR3
TRBJ2-1,TRBD2,TRBV5-1,TGCGCCAGCACGGGACTAGCGGGAGGTATCAATGAGCAGTTCTTC,CASTGLAGGINEQFF
TRBJ1-2,TRBD1,TRBV28,TGTGCCAGCAACCTCGCCGGGACAGGGAAGGGAGGCTACACCTTC,CASNLAGTGKGGYTF
TRBJ2-5,TRBD2,TRBV28,TGTGCCAGCAGTTTAGGGGGGGGAGAGACCCAGTACTTC,CASSLGGGETQYF
TRBJ2-3,TRBD2,TRBV6-1,TGTGCCAGCAGTGAGCGGGATGGAGCGGGGCGGCGAGGAGATACGCAGTATTTT,CASSERDGAGRRGDTQYF
TRBJ1-4,-,TRBV2,TGTGCCAGCAGTGAAGGCGGGGTTCGCGAAAAACTGTTTTTT,CASSEGGVREKLFF
TRBJ2-6,TRBD1,TRBV29-1,TGCAGCGCTCGAGGACAGGGTTTTTCTGGGGCCAACGTCCTGACTTTC,CSARGQGFSGANVLTF
TRBJ2-7,TRBD2,TRBV27,TGTGCCAGCAGTTTACCTAGCGGGGGGCCCAGCTCCTACGAGCAGTACTTC,CASSLPSGGPSSYEQYF
TRBJ2-3,TRBD1,TRBV6-5,TGTGCCAGCAGTCCGACAGGGGAAGATACGCAGTATTTT,CASSPTGEDTQYF
TRBJ1-2,-,TRBV7-9,TGTGCCAGCAGCCCTGTGGGAGGAGGCTACACCTTC,CASSPVGGGYTF
TRBJ2-1,-,TRBV6-1,TGTGCCAGCATCCTGAGGGCAGATTACAATGAGCAGTTCTTC,CASILRADYNEQFF
TRBJ1-4,TRBD1,TRBV18,TGTGCCAGCTCACGCCCGGGACAGGGTAATGAAAAACTGTTTTTT,CASSRPGQGNEKLFF
TRBJ1-2,TRBD1,TRBV30,TGTGCCCAGAGGACAGGGTACGACTATGGCTACACCTTC,CAQRTGYDYGYTF
TRBJ2-5,TRBD2,TRBV7-2,TGTGCCAGCAGCTTCGCCGGGACTAGCGGGGGAGAGACCCAGTACTTC,CASSFAGTSGGETQYF
TRBJ2-1,TRBD2,TRBV27,TGTGCCAGCAGTAAGTCGGGGGGGAGCTCCTACAATGAGCAGTTCTTC,CASSKSGGSSYNEQFF
TRBJ2-7,TRBD1,TRBV5-1,TGCGCCAGCAGCTTGGATGGGACAGCCTACGAGCAGTACTTC,CASSLDGTAYEQYF
TRBJ2-7,-,TRBV6-5,TGTGCCAGCAGTCCCCAGGGCTACGAGCAGTACTTC,CASSPQGYEQYF